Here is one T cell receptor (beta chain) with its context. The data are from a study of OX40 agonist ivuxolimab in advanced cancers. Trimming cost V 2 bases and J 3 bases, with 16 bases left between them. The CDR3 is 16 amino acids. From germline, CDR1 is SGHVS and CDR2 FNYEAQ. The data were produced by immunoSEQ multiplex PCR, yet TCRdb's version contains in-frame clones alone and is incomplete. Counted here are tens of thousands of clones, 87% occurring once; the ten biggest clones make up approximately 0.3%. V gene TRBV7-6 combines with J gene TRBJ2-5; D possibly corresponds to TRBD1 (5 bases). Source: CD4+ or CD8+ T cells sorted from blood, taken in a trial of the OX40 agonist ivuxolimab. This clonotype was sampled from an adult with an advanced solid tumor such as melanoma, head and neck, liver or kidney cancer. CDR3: CASSLTGRVSKETQYF. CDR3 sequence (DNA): TGTGCCAGCAGCTTAACCGGCAGGGTCTCGAAAGAGACCCAGTACTTC.